This TCR beta chain was sequenced for a study of blood T cell repertoires in COVID-19. Study information: COVID-19 samples collected from the United States, Italy and Spain covered acute and convalescent phases.

In the source study's methods: Quantification of nucleated cells was approximated via reference gene primer amplification. The repertoire was sequenced with immunoSEQ multiplex PCR; TCRdb's copy has only in-frame clones and lacks some. Clone size and the V and J calls come from that table; the DNA yielded D and trimming. Here the sample spans 80,000 to 95,000 clones, roughly 85% being singletons. Germline CDR1 LNHDA, CDR2 SQIVND (reference sequence). V lost 3 bases to trimming and J lost 5 bases, with 11 bases between them. The CDR3 loop spans 13 amino acids. This sequence originates from a man between 50 and 59 years old with active or convalescent COVID-19. The source material was peripheral blood. The chain joins TRBV19 to TRBJ2-7; no firm D call. The CDR3 DNA is TGTGCCAGTAGTATCACATCAACAGACGAGCAGTACTTC. Protein sequence: CASSITSTDEQYF.